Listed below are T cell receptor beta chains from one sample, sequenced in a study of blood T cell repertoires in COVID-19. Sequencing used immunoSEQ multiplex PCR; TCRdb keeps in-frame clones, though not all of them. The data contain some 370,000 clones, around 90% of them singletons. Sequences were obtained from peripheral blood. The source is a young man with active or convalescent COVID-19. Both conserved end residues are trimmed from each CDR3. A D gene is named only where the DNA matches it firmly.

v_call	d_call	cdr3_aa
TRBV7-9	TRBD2	ASSLSPSGSTDTQY
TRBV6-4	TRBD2	ASSESRLAAYNEQF
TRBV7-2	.	ASSFSFVGATEAF
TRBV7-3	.	ASSFEGYEQY
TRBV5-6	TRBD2	ASSLRLAGGWVADTQY
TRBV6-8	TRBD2	ASTVTFAGLAGRKTDTQY
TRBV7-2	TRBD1	ASSPGTVLSNQPQH
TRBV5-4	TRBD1	ASSLGRDRGSVTQY
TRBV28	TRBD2	ASSIPSGKSTDTQY
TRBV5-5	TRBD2	ASSLWTSGGDEQF
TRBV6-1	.	ASSERLRNQPQH
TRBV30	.	AWSEGQGGQPQH
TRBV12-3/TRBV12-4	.	ASSFGTSTEAF
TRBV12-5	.	ASGRNRDEQF
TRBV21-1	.	ASLWGAADEQF
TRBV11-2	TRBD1	ASSLLSGGYEQY
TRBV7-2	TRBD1	ASSPRQGPYEQY
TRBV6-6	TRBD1	ASSQSRDRDEQY
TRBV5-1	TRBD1	ASRQGEYEQY
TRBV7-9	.	ASSTTAERALPNEQF
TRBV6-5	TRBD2	ASSRTSGGYEQY
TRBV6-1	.	ASSENRLVGDTQY
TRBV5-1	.	ASSLTSSAYNEQF
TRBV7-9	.	ASSHAGAEIYNEQF
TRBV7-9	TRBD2	ASREGLAAYNEQF
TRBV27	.	ASSLGEAYNEQF
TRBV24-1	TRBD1	ATSEGDRGPGANVLT
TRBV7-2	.	ASSLVPRQGMQY
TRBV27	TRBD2	ASGLAGSYNEQF
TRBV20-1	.	SASSGVGYGYT
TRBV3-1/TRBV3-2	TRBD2	ASSKRGAGDEQF
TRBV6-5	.	ASSRTNLDEQY
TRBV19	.	ASSYPGSGELF
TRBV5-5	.	ASSLAPRGTEAF
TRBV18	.	ASSLGVFPYTEAF
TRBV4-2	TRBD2	ASSQETLAYNEQF
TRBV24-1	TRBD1	ATSDWNTGTGGVDTQY
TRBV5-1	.	ASSLASGANTEAF
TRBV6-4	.	ASSDVGENDNEQF
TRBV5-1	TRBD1	ASSVNRGQPQH
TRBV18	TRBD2	ASSPMASGMGVQETQY
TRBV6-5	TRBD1	ASRTTGGSNQPQH
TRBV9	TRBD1	ASSRDRDDTQY
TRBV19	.	ASSVWENQETQY